The present T cell receptor (beta chain) was sequenced within a study of human T cells and chemical hapten exposure (TCRdb year 2021). Turning to the overall study: For sensitization, 2% DPC in acetone was applied to a 2 cm by 2 cm area of upper inner arm skin. Patients additionally received weekly therapeutic DPC doses to the scalp throughout the approximately 24-week study period. Patch testing on the upper back used Finn chambers containing 0.01% DPC, with scoring done after 6 days according to International Contact Dermatitis Research Group standards. Most of the patients in the cohort were female, and the cohort covered alopecia areata with under or over 50% scalp involvement, alopecia totalis and alopecia universalis. Libraries were pooled for sequencing, and per-sample TCR yields varied mainly because of small differences in library volumes within the pool. This study followed changes in the peripheral blood TCR repertoire in vivo during primary and secondary sensitization of alopecia patients to the hapten diphenylcyclopropenone (DPC). Blood samples were taken from patients before sensitization (week 0) and at 2, 6 and about 24 weeks after DPC sensitization. Some 29 alopecia patients gave blood for TCR sequencing at one to four time points (pre-sensitization, 2, 6 and 24 weeks). The study at large found these results: DPC sensitization did not change how many TCRs were above 1 in 1000 frequency, and no evidence was found of alterations in global repertoire structure. Repeated subsampling changed both the strength of the expansion versus patch-test correlation and the threshold at which the correlation became significant. Compared with pre-sensitization or healthy control sets, expanded TCRs formed significantly more large CDR3 similarity clusters, which is consistent with antigen-driven responses. Because every patient had alopecia, a presumed autoimmune disease, the patients' immune response might differ from that of healthy individuals. The number of PT1 expanded TCRs positively correlated with patch test score, significant at thresholds 8, 16 and 32 but not 4.

The time point tag for this specimen amounts to: patch test 2, 6 weeks after DPC sensitization. The meaning of the sample's treatment or condition label: therapeutic diphenylcyclopropenone sensitization with weekly scalp DPC. At every patch-test visit, the blood draw took place before the patch test was put on. Eligible patients were aged 18 to 70, diagnosed with alopecia, deemed suitable for DPC therapy, and excluded if pregnant. Unfractionated whole blood was collected in Tempus Blood RNA tubes, and total RNA was extracted from that blood. Unmatched junction bases come to 5, with V trimmed by 6 bases and J by 0 bases. The cysteine opens and the phenylalanine closes a CDR3 of 15 amino acids. Of all the DNA, just the CDR3 is kept, 45 bases in frame from base 1. This clonotype was recorded at least ten times. The specificity of this receptor is unknown. No much larger clonotype is one base removed from it; base qualities were not supplied.

The method behind the library was RACE. Sequenced on a NextSeq 500. During library preparation, unique molecular identifiers were attached to individual cDNA molecules so that TCRs could be counted quantitatively and reproducibly. From each blood RNA sample, both TCR alpha and TCR beta chains were sequenced. Turning to the authors' computational methods: Samples had a median of roughly 91,000 TCRs, with a range from roughly 23,224 to 700,000. V, J and CDR3 annotation of the TCR reads was performed with the Decombinator software suite. To make PS versus PT1 abundance plots, every sample was subsampled to the same number of TCRs (28,000). TCRs were defined as expanded if absent before sensitization and observed at least eight times at the 2-week time point. TCRdb's own reprocessing of the public reads used fastp at Q25 and MiXCR and kept productive beta chains. Every entry covers one CDR3 protein and lists the most common genes and DNA from its rows. The V and J calls and clone size are TCRdb's, not the authors'. The sample table records over 65,000 distinct CDR3 sequences; approximately 10% of these occur just once. The top ten hold roughly 1.6% of the sample.

The rearranged segments are TRBV12-3 or TRBV12-4 and TRBJ1-5, and 7 junctional nucleotides match TRBD1. This sample comprised whole blood, obtained in connection with sensitization to the hapten diphenylcyclopropenone (DPC). The sequence derives from a man between 18 and 29 years old with alopecia areata. Some clones in this sample may be carry-over from other donors' samples. The DNA reads TGTGCCAGCAGCGGACAGGCGAATAGCAATCAGCCCCAGCATTTT. This codes for CASSGQANSNQPQHF.